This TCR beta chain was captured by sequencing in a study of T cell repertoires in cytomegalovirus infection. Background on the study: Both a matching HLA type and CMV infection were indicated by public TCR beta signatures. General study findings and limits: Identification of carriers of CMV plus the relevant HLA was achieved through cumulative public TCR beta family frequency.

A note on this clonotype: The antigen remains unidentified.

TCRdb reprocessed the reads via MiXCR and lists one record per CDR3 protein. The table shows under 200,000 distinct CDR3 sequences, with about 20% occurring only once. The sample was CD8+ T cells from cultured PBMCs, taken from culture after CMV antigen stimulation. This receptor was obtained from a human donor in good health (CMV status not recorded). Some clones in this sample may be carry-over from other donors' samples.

DNA for the CDR3: TGTGCCAGCAGCTTCACCGGATCTCGGAACATTCAGTACTTC. It yields the protein CASSFTGSRNIQYF. The chain uses TRBV7-3 and TRBJ2-4; D gene unclear. Trimming left V 3 bases short and J 7 bases short, with 13 bases between. The CDR3 spans 14 residues. CDR1 and CDR2 (germline): SGHTA, FQGTGA.